This T cell receptor beta chain is drawn from a study of T-cell memory formation after mild COVID-19. One entry per CDR3 protein results from TCRdb running MiXCR on the 5' RACE reads. The sample carries about 340,000 distinct CDR3 sequences, roughly 21% recorded once. CDR3 length: 15 amino acids. Germline V gives CDR1 SGHVS, CDR2 FQNEAQ. V dropped 5 bases and J dropped 7; count of bases not matched to a gene: 10. Sequencing used PBMCs or a T cell subset sorted from them (not recorded which). The chain uses TRBV7-8 and TRBJ2-1; 8 positions agree with TRBD2. The receptor's source is an adult woman who had mild COVID-19 (a few samples of this study predate the infection). Cell type and time point are not known. The CDR3 DNA is TGTGCCAGCAGCCTTACGGGGGGGCCATGGAATGAGCAGTTCTTC. The encoded protein is CASSLTGGPWNEQFF.